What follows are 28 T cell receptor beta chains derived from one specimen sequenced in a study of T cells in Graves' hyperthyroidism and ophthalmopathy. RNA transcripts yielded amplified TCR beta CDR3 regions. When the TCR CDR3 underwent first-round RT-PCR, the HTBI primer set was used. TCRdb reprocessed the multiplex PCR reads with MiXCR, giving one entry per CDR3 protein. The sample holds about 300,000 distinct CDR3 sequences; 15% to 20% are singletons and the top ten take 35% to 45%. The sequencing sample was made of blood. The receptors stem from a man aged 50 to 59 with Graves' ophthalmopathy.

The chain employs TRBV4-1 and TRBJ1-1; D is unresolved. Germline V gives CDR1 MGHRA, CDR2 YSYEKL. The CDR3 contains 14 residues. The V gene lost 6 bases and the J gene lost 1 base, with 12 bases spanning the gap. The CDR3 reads CASRRRDPNTEAFF. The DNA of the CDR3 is TGCGCCAGCAGACGTAGGGATCCGAACACTGAAGCTTTCTTT.

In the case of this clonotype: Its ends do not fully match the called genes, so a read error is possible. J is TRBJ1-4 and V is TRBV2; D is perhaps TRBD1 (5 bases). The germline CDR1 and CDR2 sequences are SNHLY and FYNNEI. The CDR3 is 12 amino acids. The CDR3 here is CASMGGSEKLVF. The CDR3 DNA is TGTGCCAGCATGGGGGGGTCCGAGAAACTGGTTTTT.

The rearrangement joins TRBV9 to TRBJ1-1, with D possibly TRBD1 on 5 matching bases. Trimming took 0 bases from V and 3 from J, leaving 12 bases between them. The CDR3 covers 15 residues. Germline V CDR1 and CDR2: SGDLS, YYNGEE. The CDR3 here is CASSVGGAGYTEAFF. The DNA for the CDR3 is TGTGCCAGCAGCGTAGGTGGGGCTGGGTACACTGAAGCTTTCTTT.

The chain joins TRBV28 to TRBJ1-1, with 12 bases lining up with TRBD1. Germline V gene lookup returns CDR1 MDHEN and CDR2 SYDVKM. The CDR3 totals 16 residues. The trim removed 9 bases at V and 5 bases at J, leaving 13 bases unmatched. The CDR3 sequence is CASWSGTGGGRTEAFF. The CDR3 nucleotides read TGTGCCAGTTGGTCCGGGACAGGGGGCGGAAGGACTGAAGCTTTCTTT.

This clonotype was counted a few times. The chain's CDR3 is CASSSGLAGSANTGELFF. The CDR3 DNA reads TGTGCCAGCAGCTCCGGGCTAGCGGGCAGCGCGAACACCGGGGAGCTGTTTTTT. This rearrangement joins TRBV7-2 to TRBJ2-2; 8 nucleotides agree with TRBD2. V trimming: 4 bases; J trimming: 0 bases; junction bases outside the gene matches: 10. The CDR3 runs 18 residues. CDR1 SGHTA and CDR2 FQGNSA come from the germline V gene.

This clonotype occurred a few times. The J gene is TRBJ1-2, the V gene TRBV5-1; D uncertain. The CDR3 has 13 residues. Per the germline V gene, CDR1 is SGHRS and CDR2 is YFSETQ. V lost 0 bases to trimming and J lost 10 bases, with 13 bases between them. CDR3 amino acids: CASSLGGGQYYTF. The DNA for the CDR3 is TGCGCCAGCAGCTTGGGAGGAGGGCAATACTACACCTTC.

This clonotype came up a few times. The CDR3 coding sequence is TGCGCCAGCAGATCTAGCGGGAGGTCGAACACCGGGGAGCTGTTTTTT. Amino acids: CASRSSGRSNTGELFF. The genes are TRBV5-1 and TRBJ2-2, with 11 bases identical to TRBD2. The CDR3 is 16 amino acids. The germline V gene has CDR1 SGHRS and CDR2 YFSETQ. Trimming cost V 5 bases and J 0 bases; bases outside gene matches: 3.

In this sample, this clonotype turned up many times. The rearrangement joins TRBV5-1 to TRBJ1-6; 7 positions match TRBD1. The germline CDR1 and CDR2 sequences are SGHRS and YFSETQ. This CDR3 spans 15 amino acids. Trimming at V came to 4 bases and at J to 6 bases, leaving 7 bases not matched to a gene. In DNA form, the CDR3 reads TGCGCCAGCAGCCTCGAGGGGGCCCTTAATTCACCCCTCCACTTT. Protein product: CASSLEGALNSPLHF. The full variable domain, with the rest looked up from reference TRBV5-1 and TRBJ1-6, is KAGVTQTPRYLIKTRGQQVTLSCSPISGHRSVSWYQQTPGQGLQFLFEYFSETQRNKGNFPGRFSGRQFSNSRSEMNVSTLELGDSALYLCASSLEGALNSPLHFGNGTRLTVT.

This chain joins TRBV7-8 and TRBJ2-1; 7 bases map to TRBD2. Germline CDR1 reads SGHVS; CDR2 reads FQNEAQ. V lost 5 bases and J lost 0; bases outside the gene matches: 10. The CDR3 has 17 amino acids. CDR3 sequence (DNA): TGTGCCAGCAGCAAGGACCTAGGCGGGAGCTCCTACAATGAGCAGTTCTTC. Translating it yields CASSKDLGGSSYNEQFF.

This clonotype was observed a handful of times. The CDR3 sequence: CASSFAAGQSSYEQYF. CDR3 in DNA: TGTGCCAGCAGCTTCGCGGCAGGTCAAAGCTCCTACGAGCAGTACTTC. This chain uses TRBV13 with TRBJ2-7, with D unresolved. CDR1 is PRHDT, CDR2 FYEKMQ, per germline (reference sequence). V dropped 3 bases and J dropped 0 bases, with 15 bases sitting between them. CDR3 length: 16 residues.

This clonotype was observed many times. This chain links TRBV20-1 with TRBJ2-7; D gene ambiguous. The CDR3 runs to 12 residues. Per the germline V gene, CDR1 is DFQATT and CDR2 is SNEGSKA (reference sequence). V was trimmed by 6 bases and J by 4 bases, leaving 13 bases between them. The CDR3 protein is CSARLARYEQYF. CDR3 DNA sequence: TGCAGTGCCAGACTTGCCCGGTACGAGCAGTACTTC.

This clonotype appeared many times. The CDR3 spells CASRRGPLGDEQYF. CDR3 in DNA: TGTGCCAGCAGACGCGGACCATTGGGTGACGAGCAGTACTTC. V and J are TRBV12-3 or TRBV12-4 and TRBJ2-7, with D unclear. This CDR3 contains 14 residues. Trimming shortened V by 6 bases and J by 5 bases, and 17 bases separated the two germline ends.

The CDR3 coding sequence is TGTGCCACCAGTGATGTAGCAGGAAATGAGCAGTTCTTC. The encoded protein is CATSDVAGNEQFF. The chain joins TRBV24-1 to TRBJ2-1; no reliable D call. V lost 3 bases to trimming and J lost 7 bases, with 9 bases between them. Germline V gene data show CDR1 as KGHDR and CDR2 as SFDVKD. CDR3 length equals 13 residues.

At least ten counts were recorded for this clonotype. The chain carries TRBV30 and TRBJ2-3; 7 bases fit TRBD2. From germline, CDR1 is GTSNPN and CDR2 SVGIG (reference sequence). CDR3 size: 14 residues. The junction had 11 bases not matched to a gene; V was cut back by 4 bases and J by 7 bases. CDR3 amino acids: CAWTVAGVGNTQYF. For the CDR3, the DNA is TGTGCCTGGACCGTCGCGGGAGTGGGTAATACGCAGTATTTT.

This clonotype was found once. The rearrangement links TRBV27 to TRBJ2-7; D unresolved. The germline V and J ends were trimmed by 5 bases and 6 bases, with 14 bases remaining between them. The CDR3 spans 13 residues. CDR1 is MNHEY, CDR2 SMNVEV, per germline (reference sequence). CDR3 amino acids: CASSTRPVSEQYF. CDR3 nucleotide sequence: TGTGCCAGCAGTACTCGACCGGTTTCCGAGCAGTACTTC.

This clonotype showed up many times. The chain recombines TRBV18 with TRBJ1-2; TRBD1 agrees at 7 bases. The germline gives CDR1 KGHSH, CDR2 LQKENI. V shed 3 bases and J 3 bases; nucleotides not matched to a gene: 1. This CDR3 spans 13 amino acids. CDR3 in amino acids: CASSPGTDYGYTF. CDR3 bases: TGTGCCAGCTCACCTGGGACAGACTATGGCTACACCTTC.

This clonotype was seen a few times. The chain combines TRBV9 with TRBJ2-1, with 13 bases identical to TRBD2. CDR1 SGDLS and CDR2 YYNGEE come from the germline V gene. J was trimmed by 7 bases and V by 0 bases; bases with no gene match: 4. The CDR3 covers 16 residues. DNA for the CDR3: TGTGCCAGCAGCGTAGGCCCGGGACTAGCGGGGAATGAGCAGTTCTTC. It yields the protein CASSVGPGLAGNEQFF.

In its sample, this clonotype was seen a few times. CDR3 residues: CASSEAASDTQYF. The CDR3 coding sequence is TGTGCCAGCAGTGAAGCAGCGTCGGATACGCAGTATTTT. The genes are TRBV6-1 and TRBJ2-3; no firm D call. V was pared by 0 bases and J by 6 bases, with 7 bases between. Germline assignment: CDR1 MNHNS and CDR2 SASEGT. CDR3 length: 13 amino acids.

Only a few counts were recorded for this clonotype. The CDR3 here is CASSDGSTNEKLFF. DNA for the CDR3: TGCGCCAGCAGTGACGGCTCGACTAATGAAAAACTGTTTTTT. This chain connects TRBV10-1 to TRBJ1-4; D remains ambiguous. Deletions cut 3 bases from V and 2 bases from J, with 7 bases between. The germline V gene encodes CDR1 WNHNN and CDR2 SYGVQD (reference sequence). The CDR3 consists of 14 residues.

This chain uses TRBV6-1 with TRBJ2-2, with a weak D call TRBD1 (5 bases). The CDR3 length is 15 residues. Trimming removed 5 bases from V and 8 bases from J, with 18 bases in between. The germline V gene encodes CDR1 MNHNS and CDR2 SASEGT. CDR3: CASSTLSHGAGELFF. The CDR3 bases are TGTGCCAGCAGTACACTATCCCATGGGGCAGGGGAGCTGTTTTTT.

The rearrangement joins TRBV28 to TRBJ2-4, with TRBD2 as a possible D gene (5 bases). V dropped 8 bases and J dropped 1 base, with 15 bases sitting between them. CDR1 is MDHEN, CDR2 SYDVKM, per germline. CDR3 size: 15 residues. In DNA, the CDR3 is TGTGCCAGCTCACGTACGAGGGATGCCAAAAACATTCAGTACTTC. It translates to CASSRTRDAKNIQYF.

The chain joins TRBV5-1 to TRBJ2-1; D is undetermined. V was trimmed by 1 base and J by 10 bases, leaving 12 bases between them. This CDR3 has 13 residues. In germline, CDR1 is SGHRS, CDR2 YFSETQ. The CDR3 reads CASSLPAPGEQFF. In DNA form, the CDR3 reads TGCGCCAGCAGCTTGCCGGCCCCGGGCGAGCAGTTCTTC.

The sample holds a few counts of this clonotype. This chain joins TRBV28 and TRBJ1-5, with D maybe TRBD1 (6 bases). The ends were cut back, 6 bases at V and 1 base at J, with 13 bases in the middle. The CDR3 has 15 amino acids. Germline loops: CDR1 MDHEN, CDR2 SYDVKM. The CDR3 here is CASSKTGASNQPQHF. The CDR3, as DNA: TGTGCCAGCAGCAAGACAGGTGCCAGCAATCAGCCCCAGCATTTT.

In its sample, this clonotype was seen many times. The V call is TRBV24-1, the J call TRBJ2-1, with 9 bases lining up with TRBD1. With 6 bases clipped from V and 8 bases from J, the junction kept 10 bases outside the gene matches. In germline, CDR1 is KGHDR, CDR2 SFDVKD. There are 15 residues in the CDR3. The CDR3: CATSLRGTGSHEQFF. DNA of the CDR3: TGTGCCACCAGTCTTAGGGGGACAGGGTCCCATGAGCAGTTCTTC.

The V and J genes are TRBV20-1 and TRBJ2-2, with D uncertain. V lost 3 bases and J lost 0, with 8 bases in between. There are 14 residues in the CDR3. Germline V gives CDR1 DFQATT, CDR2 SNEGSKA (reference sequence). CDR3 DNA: TGCAGTGCTAGGGGGTACGCGAACACCGGGGAGCTGTTTTTT. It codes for CSARGYANTGELFF.

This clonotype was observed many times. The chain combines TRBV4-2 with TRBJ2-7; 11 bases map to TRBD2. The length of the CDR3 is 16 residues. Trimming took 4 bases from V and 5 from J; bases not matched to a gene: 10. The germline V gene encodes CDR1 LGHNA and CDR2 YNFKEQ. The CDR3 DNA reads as TGTGCCAGCAGCCCTACCACTAGCGGGAGCTACCACGAGCAGTACTTC. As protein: CASSPTTSGSYHEQYF.

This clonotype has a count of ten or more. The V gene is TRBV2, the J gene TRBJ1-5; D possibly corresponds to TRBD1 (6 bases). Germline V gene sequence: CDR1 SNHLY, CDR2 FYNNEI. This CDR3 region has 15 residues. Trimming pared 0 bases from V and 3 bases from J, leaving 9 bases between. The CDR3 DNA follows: TGTGCCAGCAGTGAAGCAAGACAGGCCAATCAGCCCCAGCATTTT. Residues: CASSEARQANQPQHF.

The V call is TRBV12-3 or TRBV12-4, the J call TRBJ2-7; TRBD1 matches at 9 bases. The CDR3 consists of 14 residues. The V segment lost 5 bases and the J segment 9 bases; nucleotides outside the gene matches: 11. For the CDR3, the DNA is TGTGCCAGCAGTCCGACAGGGGGGATCCACGGGCAGTACTTC. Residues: CASSPTGGIHGQYF.